This T cell receptor (beta chain) was obtained from a study of T cells in Graves' hyperthyroidism and ophthalmopathy. Amplification of TCR beta CDR3 regions used RNA as the template. The TCR CDR3 first-round RT-PCR relied on the HTBI primer set. TCRdb re-derived calls from the multiplex PCR reads in MiXCR, one entry per CDR3 protein. The sample lists roughly 290,000 distinct CDR3 sequences; about 17% were seen once. Ten or more counts support this clonotype. This CDR3 has 17 amino acids. V shed 4 bases and J shed 0 bases, with 16 bases lying between them. The germline CDR1 and CDR2 sequences are MNHNS and SASEGT.

The chain employs TRBV6-1 and TRBJ2-4; D possibly matches TRBD1 or TRBD2 (5 bases each). The sequence was collected from a woman aged 60-75 years with Graves' ophthalmopathy. Sequences were obtained from blood. The CDR3 region has the DNA TGTGCCAGCAGTGCAAACGAGGGGAGCCTAGCCAAAAACATTCAGTACTTC. As protein: CASSANEGSLAKNIQYF.